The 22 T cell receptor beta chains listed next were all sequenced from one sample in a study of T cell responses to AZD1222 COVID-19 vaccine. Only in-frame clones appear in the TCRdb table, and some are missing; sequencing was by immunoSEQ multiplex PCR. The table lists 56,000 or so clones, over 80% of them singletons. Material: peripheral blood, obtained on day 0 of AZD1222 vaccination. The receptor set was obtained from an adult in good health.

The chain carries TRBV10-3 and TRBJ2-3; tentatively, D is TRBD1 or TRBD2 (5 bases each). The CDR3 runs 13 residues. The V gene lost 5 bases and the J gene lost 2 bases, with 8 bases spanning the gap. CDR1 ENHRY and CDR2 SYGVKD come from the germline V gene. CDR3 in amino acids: CAISPGTTDTQYF. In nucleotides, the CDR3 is TGTGCCATCAGTCCCGGGACCACAGATACGCAGTATTTT.

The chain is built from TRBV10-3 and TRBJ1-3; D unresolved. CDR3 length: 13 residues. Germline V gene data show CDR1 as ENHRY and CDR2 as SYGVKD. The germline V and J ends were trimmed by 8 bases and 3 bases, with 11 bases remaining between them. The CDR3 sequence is CAIRDGNGNTIYF. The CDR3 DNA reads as TGTGCCATCCGAGACGGTAATGGAAACACCATATATTTT.

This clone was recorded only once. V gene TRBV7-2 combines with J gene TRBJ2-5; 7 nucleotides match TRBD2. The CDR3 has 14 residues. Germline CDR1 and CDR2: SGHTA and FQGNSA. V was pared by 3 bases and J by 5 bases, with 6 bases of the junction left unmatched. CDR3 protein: CASSFTSVGETQYF. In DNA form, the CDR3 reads TGTGCCAGCAGCTTCACTAGCGTCGGGGAGACCCAGTACTTC.

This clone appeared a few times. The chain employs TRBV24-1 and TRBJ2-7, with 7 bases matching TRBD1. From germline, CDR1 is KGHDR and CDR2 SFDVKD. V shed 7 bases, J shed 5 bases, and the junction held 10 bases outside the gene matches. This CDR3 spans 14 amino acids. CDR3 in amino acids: CATSSTGTRDEQYF. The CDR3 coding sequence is TGTGCCACCAGCTCGACAGGGACCAGGGACGAGCAGTACTTC.

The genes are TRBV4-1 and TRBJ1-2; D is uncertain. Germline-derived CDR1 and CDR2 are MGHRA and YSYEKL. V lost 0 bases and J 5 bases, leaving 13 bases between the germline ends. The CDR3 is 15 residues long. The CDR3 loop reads CASSQDPRSGYGYTF. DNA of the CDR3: TGCGCCAGCAGCCAAGATCCAAGGTCTGGGTATGGCTACACCTTC.

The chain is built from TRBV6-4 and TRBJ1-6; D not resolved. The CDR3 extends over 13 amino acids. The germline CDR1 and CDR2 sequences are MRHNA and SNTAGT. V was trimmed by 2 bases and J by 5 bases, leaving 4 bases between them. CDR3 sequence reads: CASSDRDNSPLHF. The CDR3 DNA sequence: TGTGCCAGCAGTGACAGGGATAATTCACCCCTCCACTTT.

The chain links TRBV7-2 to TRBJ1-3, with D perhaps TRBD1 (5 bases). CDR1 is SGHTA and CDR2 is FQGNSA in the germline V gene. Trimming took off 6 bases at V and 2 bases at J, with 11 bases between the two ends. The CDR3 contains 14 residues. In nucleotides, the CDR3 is TGTGCCAGCAGGCCGGGGGGGACTGGAAACACCATATATTTT. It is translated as CASRPGGTGNTIYF. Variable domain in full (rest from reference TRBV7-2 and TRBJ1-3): GAGVSQSPSNKVTEKGKDVELRCDPISGHTALYWYRQSLGQGLEFLIYFQGNSAPDKSGLPSDRFSAERTGGSVSTLTIQRTQQEDSAVYLCASRPGGTGNTIYFGEGSWLTVV.

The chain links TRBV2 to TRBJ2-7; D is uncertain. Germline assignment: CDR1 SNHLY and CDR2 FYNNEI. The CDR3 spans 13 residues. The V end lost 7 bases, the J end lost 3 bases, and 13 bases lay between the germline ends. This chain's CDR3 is CASKRALLYEQYF. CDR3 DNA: TGTGCCAGCAAAAGGGCTCTACTCTACGAGCAGTACTTC.

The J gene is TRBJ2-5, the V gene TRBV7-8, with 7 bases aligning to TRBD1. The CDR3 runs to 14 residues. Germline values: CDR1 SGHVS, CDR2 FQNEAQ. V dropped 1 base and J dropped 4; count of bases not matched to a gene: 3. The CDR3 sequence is CASSLGGGRETQYF. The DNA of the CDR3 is TGTGCCAGCAGCTTAGGAGGGGGCCGAGAGACCCAGTACTTC. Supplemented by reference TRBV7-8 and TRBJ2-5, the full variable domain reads GAGVSQSPRYKVAKRGQDVALRCDPISGHVSLFWYQQALGQGPEFLTYFQNEAQLDKSGLPSDRFFAERPEGSVSTLKIQRTQQEDSAVYLCASSLGGGRETQYFGPGTRLLVL.

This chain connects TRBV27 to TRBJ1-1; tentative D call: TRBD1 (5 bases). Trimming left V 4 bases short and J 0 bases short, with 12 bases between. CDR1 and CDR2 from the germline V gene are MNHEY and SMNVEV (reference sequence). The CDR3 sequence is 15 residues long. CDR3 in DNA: TGTGCCAGCAGTTCCAAGACAGATATGAACACTGAAGCTTTCTTT. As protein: CASSSKTDMNTEAFF.

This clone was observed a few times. In nucleotides, the CDR3 is TGTGCCACCAGCAGCCTTAGGAACACTGAAGCTTTCTTT. Translated, it gives CATSSLRNTEAFF. V gene TRBV15 combines with J gene TRBJ1-1; no definite D call. Germline loops: CDR1 LNHNV, CDR2 YYDKDF (reference sequence). This CDR3 is 13 amino acids long. V lost 3 bases, J lost 1 base, and 6 bases lay in between.

The CDR3 sequence is CASSQVLVARSTDTQYF. CDR3 nucleotides: TGCGCCAGCAGCCAAGTCCTGGTAGCGAGAAGCACAGATACGCAGTATTTT. This chain links TRBV4-1 with TRBJ2-3; D is perhaps TRBD2 (5 bases). There are 17 residues in the CDR3. Trimming cost V 1 base and J 0 bases, with 14 bases left between them. Germline CDR1 MGHRA, CDR2 YSYEKL.

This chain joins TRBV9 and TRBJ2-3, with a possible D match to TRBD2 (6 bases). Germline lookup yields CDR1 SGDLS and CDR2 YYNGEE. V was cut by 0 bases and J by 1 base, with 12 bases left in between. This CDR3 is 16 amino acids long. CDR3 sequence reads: CASSVAGTEGTDTQYF. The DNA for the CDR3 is TGTGCCAGCAGCGTAGCGGGGACTGAAGGCACAGATACGCAGTATTTT.

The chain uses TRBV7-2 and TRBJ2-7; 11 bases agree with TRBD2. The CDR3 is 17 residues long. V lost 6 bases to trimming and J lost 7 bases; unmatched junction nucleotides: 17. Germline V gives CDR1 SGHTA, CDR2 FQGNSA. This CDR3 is CASSLDSLTSGSREQYF. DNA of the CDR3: TGTGCCAGCAGTCTAGACTCCCTTACTAGCGGGAGTCGGGAGCAGTACTTC.

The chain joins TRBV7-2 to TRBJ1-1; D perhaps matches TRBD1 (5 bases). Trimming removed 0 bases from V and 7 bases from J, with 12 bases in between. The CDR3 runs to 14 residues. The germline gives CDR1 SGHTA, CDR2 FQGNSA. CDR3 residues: CASSLAGQGLEAFF. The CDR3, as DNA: TGTGCCAGCAGCTTAGCTGGACAAGGACTTGAAGCTTTCTTT.

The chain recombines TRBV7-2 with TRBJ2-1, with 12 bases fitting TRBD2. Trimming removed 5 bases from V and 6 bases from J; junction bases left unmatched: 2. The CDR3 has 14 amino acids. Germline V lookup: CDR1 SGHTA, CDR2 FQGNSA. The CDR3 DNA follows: TGTGCCAGCAGCGTGACTAGCGGGAGCAATGAGCAGTTCTTC. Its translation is CASSVTSGSNEQFF. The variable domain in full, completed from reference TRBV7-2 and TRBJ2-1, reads GAGVSQSPSNKVTEKGKDVELRCDPISGHTALYWYRQSLGQGLEFLIYFQGNSAPDKSGLPSDRFSAERTGGSVSTLTIQRTQQEDSAVYLCASSVTSGSNEQFFGPGTRLTVL.

This CDR3 reads CASSEVGTNQPQHF. In DNA form, the CDR3 reads TGTGCCAGCAGTGAAGTTGGCACTAATCAGCCCCAGCATTTT. The J gene is TRBJ1-5, the V gene TRBV25-1, with D unclear. Germline CDR1 and CDR2: MGHDK and SYGVNS. Between the trimmed V and J ends, which lost 2 bases and 4 bases, there was a span of 9 bases. This CDR3 region has 14 residues.

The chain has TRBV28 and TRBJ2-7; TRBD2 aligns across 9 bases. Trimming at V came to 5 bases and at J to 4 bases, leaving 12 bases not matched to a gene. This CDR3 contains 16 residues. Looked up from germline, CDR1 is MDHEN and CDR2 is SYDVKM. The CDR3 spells CASSLRLAVLEYEQYF. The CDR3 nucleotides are TGTGCCAGCAGTCTAAGACTAGCGGTCTTGGAATACGAGCAGTACTTC.

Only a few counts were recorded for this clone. CDR3: CASSLDPSYEQYF. In DNA form, the CDR3 reads TGCGCCAGCAGCTTGGACCCCTCCTACGAGCAGTACTTC. This chain uses TRBV5-1 with TRBJ2-7; the D is unclear. The germline gives CDR1 SGHRS, CDR2 YFSETQ. V was pared by 0 bases and J by 0 bases, with 4 bases between. The CDR3 length is 13 residues.

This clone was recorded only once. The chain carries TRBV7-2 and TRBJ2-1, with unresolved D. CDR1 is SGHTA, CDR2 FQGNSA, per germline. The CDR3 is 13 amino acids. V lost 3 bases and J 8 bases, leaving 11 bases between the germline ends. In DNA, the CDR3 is TGTGCCAGCAGCTTTGGTTCGGGCGATGAGCAGTTCTTC. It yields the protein CASSFGSGDEQFF.

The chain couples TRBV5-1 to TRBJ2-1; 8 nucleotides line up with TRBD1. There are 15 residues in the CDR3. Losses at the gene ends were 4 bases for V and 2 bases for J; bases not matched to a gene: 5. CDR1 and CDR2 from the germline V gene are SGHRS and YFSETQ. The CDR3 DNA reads TGCGCCAGCAGCGCGGACAGGGCTCCCTACAATGAGCAGTTCTTC. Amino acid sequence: CASSADRAPYNEQFF.

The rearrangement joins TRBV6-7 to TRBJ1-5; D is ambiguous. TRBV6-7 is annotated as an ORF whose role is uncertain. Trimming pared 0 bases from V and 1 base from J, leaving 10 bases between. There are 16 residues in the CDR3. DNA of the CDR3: TGTGCCAGCAGTTACTCGATTAAAGTGAGCAATCAGCCCCAGCATTTT. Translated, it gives CASSYSIKVSNQPQHF.